Sequencing of this TCR beta chain was carried out in a study of blood T cell repertoires in COVID-19. Study-wide background: Acute-phase and convalescent COVID-19 samples originated in the United States, Italy and Spain. Sources were T cells, B-cell-depleted T cells, or PBMCs; the material itself was cDNA or gDNA.

The CDR3 contains 13 residues. Trimming took off 6 bases at V and 4 bases at J, with 10 bases between the two ends. In germline, CDR1 is MNHNY, CDR2 SVGAGI (reference sequence). As handled by the study authors: Quantification of nucleated cells was approximated via reference gene primer amplification. Sequencing used immunoSEQ multiplex PCR; TCRdb keeps in-frame clones, though not all of them. The V and J calls and the clone size are those of that table, but D and trimming were determined from the DNA. The table records around 100,000 clones, 85% of them present only once. The table lists this clone with a few counts.

The chain joins TRBV6-6 to TRBJ1-5; D gene unclear. The sequencing input was peripheral blood. The clonotype comes from a human donor in a cohort sampled during active COVID-19. Here the CDR3 reads CASRLSDNQPQHF. The CDR3 coding sequence is TGTGCCAGCAGACTCAGCGATAATCAGCCCCAGCATTTT.